The clone carrying this T cell receptor beta chain was picked up many times. Its specificity is unknown. The CDR3 extends 3 residues past the end of the read, so its final part is completed from the germline J gene. Clones were sequenced by immunoSEQ multiplex PCR, and TCRdb holds only the in-frame ones, with some missing. This repertoire lists tens of thousands of clones without singletons; roughly 1.7% sits in the top ten. Germline V lookup: CDR1 SGHNT, CDR2 YYREEE (reference sequence). The length of the CDR3 is 15 residues. The germline V and J ends were trimmed by 0 bases and 2 bases, with 10 bases remaining between them. This sample is drawn from a study of T cell clonality in common variable immunodeficiency. Study-level points and caveats: Fewer TCRbeta clones were shared among CVID subjects than controls. CVID patient heterogeneity limited repertoire-clinical complication correlations. Fewer deletions and N-nucleotide insertions were reportedly seen in common variable immunodeficiency TCR beta sequences.

The rearrangement uses TRBV5-4 and TRBJ2-3, with a possible D match to TRBD2 (6 bases). The sequencing input was peripheral blood mononuclear cells. The sequence was collected from a person aged 18 to 70 in good health. The CDR3 sequence is CASSLAGLPTDTQYF. The CDR3 bases that were read are TGTGCCAGCAGCTTGGCGGGACTTCCCACAGATACG. The full variable domain, its missing parts supplied by reference TRBV5-4 and TRBJ2-3, is ETGVTQSPTHLIKTRGQQVTLRCSSQSGHNTVSWYQQALGQGPQFIFQYYREEENGRGNFPPRFSGLQFPNYSSELNVNALELDDSALYLCASSLAGLPTDTQYFGPGTRLTVL.